The sequence of this T cell receptor beta chain was determined in a study of blood T cell repertoires in COVID-19. Overall study: There were acute and convalescent COVID-19 samples, and they came from the United States, Italy and Spain. Sources were T cells, B-cell-depleted T cells, or PBMCs; the material itself was cDNA or gDNA.

This CDR3 is 13 amino acids long. V dropped 5 bases and J dropped 8 bases, with 15 bases sitting between them. Original analysis: Nucleated cell counts were estimated from reference gene primer amplification. Measured with immunoSEQ multiplex PCR; TCRdb has only the in-frame clones, and not every one. D and trimming come from the DNA, and the V and J calls and clone size come from that table. The table lists roughly 230,000 clones, around 84% of them singletons, with around 0.98% in the top ten. Sequenced material: peripheral blood. The V call is TRBV12-3 or TRBV12-4, the J call TRBJ1-2; D perhaps matches TRBD1 (5 bases). The source of this sequence is a man aged 35 to 55 with acute or convalescent COVID-19. CDR3 residues: CASSLWQGSGYTF. DNA for the CDR3: TGTGCCAGCAGTCTCTGGCAGGGATCCGGCTACACCTTC.